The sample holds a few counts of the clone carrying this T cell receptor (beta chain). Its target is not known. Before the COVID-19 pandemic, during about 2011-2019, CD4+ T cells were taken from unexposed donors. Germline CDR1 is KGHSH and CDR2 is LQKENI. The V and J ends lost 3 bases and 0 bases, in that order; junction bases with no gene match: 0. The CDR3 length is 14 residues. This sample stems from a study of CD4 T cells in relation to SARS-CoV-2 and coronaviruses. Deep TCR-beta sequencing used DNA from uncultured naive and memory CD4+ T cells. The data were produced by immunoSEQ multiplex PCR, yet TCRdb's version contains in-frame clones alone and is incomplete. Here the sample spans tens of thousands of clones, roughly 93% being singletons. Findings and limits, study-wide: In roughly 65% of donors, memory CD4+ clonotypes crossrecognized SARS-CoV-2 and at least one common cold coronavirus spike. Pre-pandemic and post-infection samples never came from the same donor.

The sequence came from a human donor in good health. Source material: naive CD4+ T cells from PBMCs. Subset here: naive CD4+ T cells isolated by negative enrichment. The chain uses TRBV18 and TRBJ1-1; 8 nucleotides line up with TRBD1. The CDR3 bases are TGTGCCAGCTCACCGGGACAGGTGAACACTGAAGCTTTCTTT. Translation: CASSPGQVNTEAFF.